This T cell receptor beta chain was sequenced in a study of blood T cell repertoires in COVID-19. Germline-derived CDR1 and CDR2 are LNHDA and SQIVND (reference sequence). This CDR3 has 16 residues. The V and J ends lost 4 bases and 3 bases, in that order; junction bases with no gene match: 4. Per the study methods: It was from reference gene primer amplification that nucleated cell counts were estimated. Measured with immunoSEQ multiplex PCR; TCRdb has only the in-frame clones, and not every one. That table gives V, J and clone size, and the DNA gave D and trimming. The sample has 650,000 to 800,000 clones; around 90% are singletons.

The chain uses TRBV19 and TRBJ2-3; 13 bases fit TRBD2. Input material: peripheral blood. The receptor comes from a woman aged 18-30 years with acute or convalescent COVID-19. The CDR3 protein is CASSRGLAGSTDTQYF. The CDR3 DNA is TGTGCCAGTAGTAGGGGACTAGCGGGATCGACAGATACGCAGTATTTT. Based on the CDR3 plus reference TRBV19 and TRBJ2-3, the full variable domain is DGGITQSPKYLFRKEGQNVTLSCEQNLNHDAMYWYRQDPGQGLRLIYYSQIVNDFQKGDIAEGYSVSREKKESFPLTVTSAQKNPTAFYLCASSRGLAGSTDTQYFGPGTRLTVL.